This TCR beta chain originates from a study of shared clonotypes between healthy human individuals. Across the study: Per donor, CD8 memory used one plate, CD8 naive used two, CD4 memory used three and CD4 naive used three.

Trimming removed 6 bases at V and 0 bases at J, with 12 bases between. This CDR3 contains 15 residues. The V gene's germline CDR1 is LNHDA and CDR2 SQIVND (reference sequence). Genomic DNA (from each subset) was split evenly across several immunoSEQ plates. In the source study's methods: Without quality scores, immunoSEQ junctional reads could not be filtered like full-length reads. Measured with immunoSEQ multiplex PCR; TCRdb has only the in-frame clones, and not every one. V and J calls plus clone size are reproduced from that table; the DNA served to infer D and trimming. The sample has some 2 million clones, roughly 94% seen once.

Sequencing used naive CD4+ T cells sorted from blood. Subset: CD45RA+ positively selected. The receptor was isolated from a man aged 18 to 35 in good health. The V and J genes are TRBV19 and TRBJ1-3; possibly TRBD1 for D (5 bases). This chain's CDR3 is CASSEQARSGNTIYF. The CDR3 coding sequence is TGTGCCAGTAGCGAACAGGCCCGCTCTGGAAACACCATATATTTT.